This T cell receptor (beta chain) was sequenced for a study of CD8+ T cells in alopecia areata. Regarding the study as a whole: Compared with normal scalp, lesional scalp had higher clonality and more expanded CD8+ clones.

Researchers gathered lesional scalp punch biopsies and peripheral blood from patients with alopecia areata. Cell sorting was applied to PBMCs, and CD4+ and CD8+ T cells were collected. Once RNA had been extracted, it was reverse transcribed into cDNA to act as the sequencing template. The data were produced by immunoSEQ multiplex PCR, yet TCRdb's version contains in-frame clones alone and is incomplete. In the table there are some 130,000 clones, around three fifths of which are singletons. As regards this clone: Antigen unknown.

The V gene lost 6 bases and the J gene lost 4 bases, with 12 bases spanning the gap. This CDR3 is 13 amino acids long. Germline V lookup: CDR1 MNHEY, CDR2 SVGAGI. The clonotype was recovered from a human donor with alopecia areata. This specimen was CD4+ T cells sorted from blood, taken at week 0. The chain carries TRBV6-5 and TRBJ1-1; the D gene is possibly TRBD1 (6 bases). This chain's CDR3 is CASSLQGATEAFF. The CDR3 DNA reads TGTGCCAGCAGCCTACAGGGCGCCACTGAAGCTTTCTTT.